A single sample is the source of the 30 T cell receptor beta chains below, sequenced in a study of CD8+CD57+ T cells in acquired aplastic anemia. Genomic DNA served as template for TCR beta VDJ and CDR3 profiling. TCRdb independently ran MiXCR on the reads; one entry per CDR3 protein. The sample has under 200,000 distinct CDR3 sequences, 45% to 50% seen once; the top ten hold about 30%. Previously, flow cytometry had revealed CD8+CD57+ cell expansion in the patients chosen for sequencing. The sample was sorted CD4+, CD8+, or CD8+CD57+ T cells (not recorded which) from PBMCs. These receptors were collected from a human donor with aplastic anemia.

This chain links TRBV6-2 or TRBV6-3 with TRBJ2-3; TRBD1 or TRBD2 may be the D gene (5 bases each). CDR1 is MNHEY, CDR2 SVGEGT, per germline. V lost 2 bases to trimming and J lost 5 bases, with 20 bases between them. The CDR3 runs to 17 residues. CDR3 in DNA: TGTGCCAGCAGTTACGCCGGGTTCCCTGGGGGTGGAGATACGCAGTATTTT. It yields the protein CASSYAGFPGGGDTQYF.

In this sample, this clonotype turned up many times. The chain recombines TRBV20-1 with TRBJ2-2, with 7 nucleotides matching TRBD2. After removal of 7 bases from V and 4 bases from J, the junction contained 6 bases not matched to a gene. From germline, CDR1 is DFQATT and CDR2 SNEGSKA (reference sequence). CDR3 size: 13 residues. CDR3 sequence reads: CSVGGSGTGELFF. Written as DNA, the CDR3 is TGCAGTGTGGGGGGGAGTGGCACCGGGGAGCTGTTTTTT.

There are many counts of this clonotype. The chain joins TRBV9 to TRBJ2-1; tentatively, D is TRBD2 (6 bases). From germline, CDR1 is SGDLS and CDR2 YYNGEE. The CDR3 spans 17 residues. The V and J ends lost 0 bases and 7 bases respectively, with 20 bases between them. CDR3 sequence reads: CASSVAPIETRANEQFF. CDR3 in DNA: TGTGCCAGCAGCGTAGCGCCCATCGAGACTAGAGCGAATGAGCAGTTCTTC.

In its sample, this clonotype was seen once. The chain joins TRBV19 to TRBJ1-5; 7 nucleotides line up with TRBD1. This CDR3 comprises 16 residues. V was clipped by 7 bases and J by 0 bases; unmatched bases: 9. Germline V gene lookup returns CDR1 LNHDA and CDR2 SQIVND (reference sequence). The CDR3 region is CASNEGTANSNQPQHF. CDR3 nucleotides: TGTGCCAGTAATGAGGGGACAGCTAATAGCAATCAGCCCCAGCATTTT.

The J gene is TRBJ2-7, the V gene TRBV20-1, with 7 positions matching TRBD2. The CDR3 has 15 amino acids. V lost 0 bases to trimming and J lost 2 bases; unmatched junction nucleotides: 7. Germline V gene lookup returns CDR1 DFQATT and CDR2 SNEGSKA (reference sequence). The CDR3 protein is CSARDLGTTPYEQYF. The CDR3 nucleotides read TGCAGTGCTAGAGATTTGGGGACTACCCCCTACGAGCAGTACTTC.

This chain uses TRBV25-1 with TRBJ1-6, with 7 bases identical to TRBD1. V was clipped by 6 bases and J by 7 bases; unmatched bases: 3. CDR3 length: 13 residues. In germline, CDR1 is MGHDK, CDR2 SYGVNS. The CDR3 DNA sequence: TGTGCCAGCAGCGCAGGGGGGAATTCACCCCTCCACTTT. Residues: CASSAGGNSPLHF.

In this sample, this clonotype turned up many times. This rearrangement joins TRBV14 to TRBJ2-7; 7 bases line up with TRBD1. This CDR3 comprises 15 residues. Germline CDR1 and CDR2: SGHDN and FVKESK. Trimming cost V 1 base and J 1 base; bases outside gene matches: 4. The chain's CDR3 is CASSQGTGPSYEQYF. The CDR3 DNA sequence: TGTGCCAGCAGCCAAGGGACAGGTCCATCCTACGAGCAGTACTTC.

This rearrangement joins TRBV12-5 to TRBJ1-1; D perhaps matches TRBD1 (5 bases). The germline V gene has CDR1 LGHNT and CDR2 FRNRAP. The CDR3 is 15 residues long. Trimming took off 0 bases at V and 4 bases at J, with 12 bases between the two ends. The CDR3 loop reads CASGLVRVIATEAFF. DNA of the CDR3: TGTGCTAGTGGTTTGGTCAGGGTGATAGCCACTGAAGCTTTCTTT.

The chain couples TRBV5-4 to TRBJ2-7; D may correspond to TRBD1 or TRBD2 (5 bases each). The CDR3 extends over 16 amino acids. The V gene lost 0 bases and the J gene lost 0 bases, with 13 bases spanning the gap. Looked up from germline, CDR1 is SGHNT and CDR2 is YYREEE (reference sequence). CDR3 sequence: CASSLGGTASSYEQYF. Written as DNA, the CDR3 is TGTGCCAGCAGCTTGGGAGGGACCGCCAGCTCCTACGAGCAGTACTTC.

This clonotype was detected many times. The chain carries TRBV13 and TRBJ1-1; no clear D. V dropped 6 bases and J dropped 0 bases, with 8 bases sitting between them. The CDR3 length is 13 residues. CDR1 and CDR2 (germline): PRHDT, FYEKMQ (reference sequence). The CDR3 nucleotides read TGTGCCAGCAGGGAAGAGTTGAACACTGAAGCTTTCTTT. Translation gives CASREELNTEAFF.

This clonotype was detected ten times or more. The chain links TRBV19 to TRBJ2-7, with D perhaps TRBD2 (6 bases). Trimming stripped 1 base from V and 6 bases from J, with 10 bases between. This CDR3 comprises 13 residues. Germline lookup yields CDR1 LNHDA and CDR2 SQIVND (reference sequence). The CDR3 spells CASSIVLGSEQYF. CDR3 nucleotides: TGTGCCAGTAGTATAGTGCTCGGGAGCGAGCAGTACTTC.

The V call is TRBV3-1, the J call TRBJ2-1, with 7 bases that match TRBD2. J was trimmed by 8 bases and V by 5 bases; bases with no gene match: 9. Per germline, CDR1 LGHDT and CDR2 YNNKEL (reference sequence). This CDR3 region has 14 residues. Here the CDR3 DNA reads TGTGCCAGCAGCGGGGCGGGAGCGCCCGATGAGCAGTTCTTC. Protein sequence: CASSGAGAPDEQFF.

Points on this clonotype: One end of the junction is discordant with germline, which a read error may explain. The rearrangement uses TRBV7-3 and TRBJ2-7; 11 bases are shared with TRBD1. Germline CDR1 SGHTA, CDR2 FQGTGA. This CDR3 comprises 14 residues. CDR3 in DNA: TGCGCCGGCAGCCCCGGACAGGGGGCATACGAGCAGTACTTC. Its translation is CAGSPGQGAYEQYF.

There are many counts of this clonotype. The CDR3 spells CASSFTREGQYF. CDR3 bases: TGTGCCAGCAGCTTTACTAGGGAGGGGCAGTACTTC. This rearrangement joins TRBV5-5 to TRBJ2-7, with TRBD2 matching 7 bases. The CDR3 contains 12 residues. Germline CDR1 and CDR2: SGHKS and YYEKEE (reference sequence). The trim removed 2 bases at V and 9 bases at J, leaving 5 bases unmatched.

The chain carries TRBV7-9 and TRBJ2-7; 7 positions match TRBD2. Germline trimming cut 7 bases from V and 3 bases from J; bases unmatched to any gene: 6. The length of the CDR3 is 13 residues. Germline V gene data show CDR1 as SEHNR and CDR2 as FQNEAQ (reference sequence). The chain's CDR3 is CASTRDYDYEQYF. The CDR3 nucleotides are TGTGCCAGCACCCGGGACTATGACTACGAGCAGTACTTC.

The rearrangement uses TRBV6-5 and TRBJ2-3, with D maybe TRBD1 (6 bases). V was clipped by 1 base and J by 3 bases, with 11 bases between them. The germline gives CDR1 MNHEY, CDR2 SVGAGI. The CDR3 extends over 15 amino acids. The CDR3 DNA sequence: TGTGCCAGCAGTTACTTCCCCACAGGGACAGATACGCAGTATTTT. The encoded protein is CASSYFPTGTDTQYF.

The chain links TRBV7-2 to TRBJ1-1; D uncertain. Germline assignment: CDR1 SGHTA and CDR2 FQGNSA. This CDR3 spans 12 amino acids. V was clipped by 3 bases and J by 7 bases, with 9 bases between them. CDR3 coding DNA: TGTGCCAGCAGCTTTGAGCTGGGTGAAGCTTTCTTT. It specifies CASSFELGEAFF. The complete variable domain, with remaining parts taken from reference TRBV7-2 and TRBJ1-1, reads GAGVSQSPSNKVTEKGKDVELRCDPISGHTALYWYRQSLGQGLEFLIYFQGNSAPDKSGLPSDRFSAERTGGSVSTLTIQRTQQEDSAVYLCASSFELGEAFFGQGTRLTVV.

The J gene is TRBJ2-7, the V gene TRBV7-9; D gene uncertain. Trimming took 3 bases from V and 2 from J, leaving 8 bases between them. The CDR3 extends over 13 amino acids. Germline V lookup: CDR1 SEHNR, CDR2 FQNEAQ (reference sequence). The CDR3 nucleotides are TGTGCCAGCAGCTTGGGTGACGCCTACGAGCAGTACTTC. This sequence encodes CASSLGDAYEQYF.

This clonotype was detected ten times or more. The chain combines TRBV9 with TRBJ2-7; 13 positions agree with TRBD2. CDR3 length: 12 amino acids. CDR1 is SGDLS, CDR2 YYNGEE, per germline. The ends lost 5 bases at V and 13 bases at J; junction bases unmatched: 6. DNA of the CDR3: TGTGCCAGCAGACCGGGACTAGCGGGACCCTACGTC. Its protein is CASRPGLAGPYV.

Comments on this clonotype: A much larger clone lies a single base off, so this may be a read error. The J gene is TRBJ1-1, the V gene TRBV5-6; the D is unclear. The V gene's germline CDR1 is SGHDT and CDR2 YYEEEE. The CDR3 length is 15 residues. The CDR3 loop reads CASSSVGPMNTEALF. The CDR3 coding sequence is TGTGCCAGCAGCTCCGTTGGACCTATGAACACTGAAGCTCTCTTT.

This clonotype was recorded many times. This sequence joins TRBV20-1 and TRBJ2-1; D perhaps matches TRBD2 (5 bases). Trimming took 1 base from V and 0 from J, leaving 7 bases between them. Germline-derived CDR1 and CDR2 are DFQATT and SNEGSKA (reference sequence). CDR3 length equals 14 residues. CDR3 sequence (DNA): TGCAGTGCTAGAGGAGGGCTCTCCTACAATGAGCAGTTCTTC. Amino acid sequence: CSARGGLSYNEQFF.

This clonotype was recorded once. CDR3 DNA sequence: TGTGCCAGCAGCTTAGTGGGACAGGCGCGGGAGACCCAGTACTTC. This codes for CASSLVGQARETQYF. This chain connects TRBV7-2 to TRBJ2-5, with TRBD1 matching 8 bases. The length of the CDR3 is 15 residues. Germline values: CDR1 SGHTA, CDR2 FQGNSA. Trimming at V came to 1 base and at J to 5 bases, leaving 6 bases not matched to a gene.

This clonotype was picked up a small number of times. This rearrangement joins TRBV30 to TRBJ1-3; TRBD1 agrees at 7 bases. The germline CDR1 and CDR2 sequences are GTSNPN and SVGIG (reference sequence). The CDR3 loop spans 14 amino acids. V was clipped by 7 bases and J by 0 bases; unmatched bases: 6. The DNA for the CDR3 is TGTGCCTCGGAACAGGGGAGCTCTGGAAACACCATATATTTT. This sequence encodes CASEQGSSGNTIYF.

This clonotype has a count of ten or more. This rearrangement joins TRBV27 to TRBJ2-7, with D unresolved. From germline, CDR1 is MNHEY and CDR2 SMNVEV (reference sequence). Trimming left V 2 bases short and J 2 bases short, with 7 bases between. This CDR3 spans 13 amino acids. The CDR3 DNA follows: TGTGCCAGCAGTTTAACCCGTGCCTACGAGCAGTACTTC. Amino acid sequence: CASSLTRAYEQYF.

The chain combines TRBV4-2 with TRBJ2-2; TRBD1 aligns across 7 bases. Germline lookup yields CDR1 LGHNA and CDR2 YNFKEQ. V shed 4 bases, J shed 2 bases, and the junction held 10 bases outside the gene matches. This CDR3 spans 17 amino acids. In DNA form, the CDR3 reads TGTGCCAGCAGCCGCCCCCGGGACAGAGTAAACACCGGGGAGCTGTTTTTT. The encoded protein is CASSRPRDRVNTGELFF.

This clonotype was seen only a few times. The chain recombines TRBV20-1 with TRBJ2-7, with 8 positions matching TRBD2. This CDR3 spans 14 amino acids. Germline V gene sequence: CDR1 DFQATT, CDR2 SNEGSKA (reference sequence). With V trimmed by 5 bases and J by 0 bases, 6 bases remained unmatched. The CDR3 sequence is CSAYRGGSSYEQYF. The CDR3 DNA reads TGCAGTGCTTACCGCGGGGGGAGCTCCTACGAGCAGTACTTC.

This clonotype was seen a few times. A clone one base away is much larger, so this may be a read error. V and J are TRBV5-4 and TRBJ2-1; 13 bases align to TRBD2. This CDR3 has 15 amino acids. The germline gives CDR1 SGHNT, CDR2 YYREEE (reference sequence). CDR3 DNA sequence: TGTGCCAGCAGCTTAACTAGCGGGAGGGCCAATGAGCAGTCCTTC. Amino acid sequence: CASSLTSGRANEQSF.

This clonotype was seen repeatedly, ten times or more. The chain carries TRBV11-2 and TRBJ2-7; perhaps TRBD2 as D (5 bases). V shed 3 bases and J shed 4 bases, with 13 bases lying between them. CDR1 SGHAT and CDR2 FQNNGV come from the germline V gene. The CDR3 sequence is 14 residues long. Written as DNA, the CDR3 is TGTGCCAGCAGCTTGGACTCTGGGCAGTACGAGCAGTACTTC. This translates into CASSLDSGQYEQYF.

This sequence joins TRBV2 and TRBJ1-4; maybe TRBD1 (5 bases). Germline V CDR1 and CDR2: SNHLY, FYNNEI. The V gene lost 6 bases and the J gene lost 1 base, with 12 bases spanning the gap. The CDR3 loop spans 15 amino acids. The CDR3 DNA is TGTGCCAGCAGCAGGGAGGGATTAACTAATGAAAAACTGTTTTTT. Amino acid sequence: CASSREGLTNEKLFF.

The chain recombines TRBV24-1 with TRBJ1-2; 9 bases are a match to TRBD1. V dropped 2 bases and J dropped 11; count of bases not matched to a gene: 8. The length of the CDR3 is 14 residues. CDR1 and CDR2 (germline): KGHDR, SFDVKD. The CDR3 reads CATSDSPGTGQYTF. CDR3 sequence (DNA): TGTGCCACCAGTGATTCCCCCGGGACAGGGCAGTACACCTTC.